These 19 T cell receptor beta chains were all obtained from the same sample, sequenced in a study of response to subunit inactivated influenza vaccine (dated 2018 in TCRdb). Libraries were prepared through RT-PCR. Instrument on record: Illumina HiSeq 2500. TCRdb took the public reads, trimmed them with fastp at Q25, ran MiXCR for clone calling and kept in-frame beta chains. Duplicate CDR3 protein sequences are folded into a single record with the most common DNA and genes. This sample comprises about 580,000 distinct CDR3 sequences, around 13% of them detected only once. The top ten constitute over 8.5% of the sample. Material: PBMCs from blood, obtained about 12 days after vaccination. These receptors were taken from a man between 50 and 59 years old who received an inactivated influenza vaccine. Donor details come from another sample of the same person, matched by shared clones.

This clonotype was observed a handful of times. The chain links TRBV20-1 to TRBJ2-7, with no clear D. V lost 1 base and J 5 bases, leaving 12 bases between the germline ends. The germline gives CDR1 DFQATT, CDR2 SNEGSKA (reference sequence). The CDR3 extends over 13 amino acids. CDR3 sequence (DNA): TGCAGTGCTAGAGGGACGGGTAGGGACGAGCAGTACTTC. Its translation is CSARGTGRDEQYF.

The chain has TRBV5-1 and TRBJ1-1; 10 bases fit TRBD1. Germline-derived CDR1 and CDR2 are SGHRS and YFSETQ. This CDR3 has 17 residues. Trimming removed 5 bases from V and 4 bases from J; junction bases left unmatched: 14. The CDR3 loop reads CASRDWDRGFDGTEAFF. In DNA, the CDR3 is TGCGCCAGCAGGGATTGGGACAGGGGATTTGATGGCACTGAAGCTTTCTTT.

This clonotype was picked up one time. The chain couples TRBV5-1 to TRBJ2-3; D is unclear. Trimming shortened V by 0 bases and J by 6 bases, and 14 bases separated the two germline ends. The germline V gene encodes CDR1 SGHRS and CDR2 YFSETQ. The CDR3 extends over 15 amino acids. The CDR3 region is CASSLGVQVGDTQYF. CDR3 nucleotides: TGCGCCAGCAGCTTGGGGGTTCAGGTCGGCGATACGCAGTATTTT. Filled out from reference TRBV5-1 and TRBJ2-3, the complete variable domain reads KAGVTQTPRYLIKTRGQQVTLSCSPISGHRSVSWYQQTPGQGLQFLFEYFSETQRNKGNFPGRFSGRQFSNSRSEMNVSTLELGDSALYLCASSLGVQVGDTQYFGPGTRLTVL.

This clonotype was counted between two and nine times. V and J are TRBV6-1 and TRBJ2-1; 9 nucleotides line up with TRBD2. Germline CDR1 and CDR2: MNHNS and SASEGT. V was clipped by 6 bases and J by 3 bases; unmatched bases: 6. This CDR3 region has 15 residues. The CDR3 nucleotides are TGTGCCAGCAGAACAACTAGCGGGTTCTACAATGAGCAGTTCTTC. The encoded protein is CASRTTSGFYNEQFF.

This clonotype was counted at least ten times. V is TRBV7-2 and J is TRBJ2-2; a weak D match, TRBD2 (5 bases). Germline V gene sequence: CDR1 SGHTA, CDR2 FQGNSA. Trimming stripped 5 bases from V and 4 bases from J, with 11 bases between. The CDR3 is 14 amino acids. The CDR3 region is CASSTGLVTGELFF. CDR3 DNA: TGTGCCAGCAGCACCGGACTTGTCACCGGGGAGCTGTTTTTT. The whole variable domain, filled in from reference TRBV7-2 and TRBJ2-2, reads GAGVSQSPSNKVTEKGKDVELRCDPISGHTALYWYRQSLGQGLEFLIYFQGNSAPDKSGLPSDRFSAERTGGSVSTLTIQRTQQEDSAVYLCASSTGLVTGELFFGEGSRLTVL.

The CDR3 nucleotides are TGTGCCAGCAGCCAAGATTATTTGGCTAGCGGGAGCATCGGTACGCAGTATTTT. Translated: CASSQDYLASGSIGTQYF. The chain employs TRBV14 and TRBJ2-3; 10 bases map to TRBD2. This CDR3 has 18 residues. CDR1 SGHDN and CDR2 FVKESK come from the germline V gene. J was trimmed by 8 bases and V by 0 bases; bases with no gene match: 14.

This clonotype has just a few counts. The chain joins TRBV28 to TRBJ1-2, with 11 bases fitting TRBD1. This CDR3 is built from 16 residues. CDR1 and CDR2 (germline): MDHEN, SYDVKM. V lost 5 bases and J lost 7; bases outside the gene matches: 12. This CDR3 is CASSPTPGQGDVGYTF. CDR3 in DNA: TGTGCCAGCAGTCCGACTCCGGGACAGGGGGATGTTGGCTACACCTTC.

In its sample, this clonotype was seen many times. This CDR3 is CATSDARDRITGELFF. The CDR3 region has the DNA TGTGCCACCAGTGATGCCCGGGACCGCATAACCGGGGAGCTGTTTTTT. The chain is built from TRBV24-1 and TRBJ2-2, with D perhaps assigned TRBD1 or TRBD2 (5 bases each). V lost 3 bases to trimming and J lost 5 bases, with 15 bases between them. The germline CDR1 and CDR2 sequences are KGHDR and SFDVKD. The CDR3 is made up of 16 amino acids.

There are many counts of this clonotype. This sequence joins TRBV12-3 or TRBV12-4 and TRBJ2-2; 11 bases are a match to TRBD2. V trimming: 3 bases; J trimming: 5 bases; junction bases outside the gene matches: 2. The CDR3 is 15 residues long. The CDR3 is CASSLTSGVTGELFF. The CDR3 DNA reads as TGTGCCAGCAGTTTGACTAGCGGGGTGACCGGGGAGCTGTTTTTT.

V gene TRBV10-3 combines with J gene TRBJ2-7; a weak D match, TRBD1 (5 bases). The CDR3 length is 18 residues. V lost 0 bases to trimming and J lost 0 bases, with 18 bases between them. Germline V CDR1 and CDR2: ENHRY, SYGVKD. The CDR3 region has the DNA TGTGCCATCAGTGAGTCGCGAGACACAACAGGCTACTCCTACGAGCAGTACTTC. Its translation is CAISESRDTTGYSYEQYF.

This clonotype was detected only a few times. The rearrangement links TRBV15 to TRBJ1-2; D gene ambiguous. The CDR3 runs to 13 residues. The V end was cut by 7 bases, the J end by 6 bases, with 15 bases between. The germline gives CDR1 LNHNV, CDR2 YYDKDF (reference sequence). The DNA for the CDR3 is TGTGCCACCACCCCCCGGACGTATCATGGCTACACCTTC. Its translation is CATTPRTYHGYTF.

The chain is built from TRBV6-2 or TRBV6-3 and TRBJ1-1; 7 nucleotides match TRBD1. Germline V gene data show CDR1 as MNHEY and CDR2 as SVGEGT. The CDR3 loop spans 15 amino acids. V shed 6 bases, J shed 1 base, and the junction held 8 bases outside the gene matches. CDR3 region: CASSPGTETNTEAFF. DNA of the CDR3: TGTGCCAGCAGCCCCGGGACAGAAACGAACACTGAAGCTTTCTTT.

V usage is TRBV6-5 and J usage is TRBJ2-2; 16 bases map to TRBD2. CDR3 size: 19 residues. Germline values: CDR1 MNHEY, CDR2 SVGAGI. V lost 0 bases to trimming and J lost 3 bases; unmatched junction nucleotides: 4. The CDR3 nucleotides read TGTGCCAGCAGTTACTCGGGACTAGCGGGAGGGCCATACACCGGGGAGCTGTTTTTT. Protein sequence: CASSYSGLAGGPYTGELFF.

This chain joins TRBV27 and TRBJ2-5, with TRBD2 as a possible D gene (5 bases). The CDR3 covers 16 residues. CDR1 MNHEY and CDR2 SMNVEV come from the germline V gene (reference sequence). V was pared by 1 base and J by 5 bases, with 17 bases between. The CDR3 here is CASSLWATWRRETQYF. The CDR3 bases are TGTGCCAGCAGTTTATGGGCAACGTGGAGGAGGGAGACCCAGTACTTC.

The CDR3 region has the DNA TGTGCCAGCCAAGGACTAGCGGGGGGGTTCAGCTCCTACAATGAGCAGTTCTTC. Translated, it gives CASQGLAGGFSSYNEQFF. The rearrangement joins TRBV2 to TRBJ2-1, with 15 bases aligning to TRBD2. Trimming removed 8 bases from V and 0 bases from J; junction bases left unmatched: 8. This CDR3 contains 18 residues. Germline loops: CDR1 SNHLY, CDR2 FYNNEI.

This clonotype has just a few counts. This sequence joins TRBV6-5 and TRBJ1-2; D is unresolved. The CDR3 totals 11 residues. Germline loops: CDR1 MNHEY, CDR2 SVGAGI. V lost 5 bases to trimming and J lost 5 bases, with 6 bases between them. The CDR3 nucleotides are TGTGCCAGCAGTGGTTATTATGGCTACACCTTC. Protein product: CASSGYYGYTF.

This clonotype was seen a handful of times. The rearrangement links TRBV20-1 to TRBJ1-1; D uncertain. The CDR3 has 14 residues. V was cut by 0 bases and J by 0 bases, with 8 bases left in between. In germline, CDR1 is DFQATT, CDR2 SNEGSKA (reference sequence). The chain's CDR3 is CSARDREVNTEAFF. The CDR3 nucleotides are TGCAGTGCTAGAGATCGCGAGGTGAACACTGAAGCTTTCTTT.

The CDR3 reads CASTSINSQYNEQFF. The CDR3 DNA reads as TGTGCCAGCACCTCAATTAATTCCCAATACAATGAGCAGTTCTTC. The rearrangement joins TRBV25-1 to TRBJ2-1; the D is unclear. In germline, CDR1 is MGHDK, CDR2 SYGVNS. CDR3 length equals 15 residues. V dropped 7 bases and J dropped 4 bases, with 17 bases sitting between them.

The chain couples TRBV4-2 to TRBJ1-1, with D uncertain. The CDR3 extends over 15 amino acids. V dropped 4 bases and J dropped 3 bases, with 15 bases sitting between them. Germline V gene sequence: CDR1 LGHNA, CDR2 YNFKEQ. CDR3 sequence reads: CASSPRAVRYTEAFF. The DNA of the CDR3 is TGTGCCAGCAGCCCCCGGGCGGTACGATACACTGAAGCTTTCTTT.